These 30 T cell receptor beta chains were all obtained from the same sample, sequenced in a study of T cells in localized non-small cell lung cancer (dated by TCRdb to between 2020 and 2021). The protocol used for the library was the immunoSEQ multiplex PCR assay. What TCRdb holds here is the immuneACCESS table cut down to in-frame rearrangements. Part of the clones is not present; checked against another copy, under half of the missing clones reflect an unresolved V gene, and the others are unexplained. The sample contains tens of thousands of clones, 88% of them found a single time. Jointly, the top ten make up 2.6% of the sample. The sequencing used peripheral blood, collected before any cancer treatment. Receptor source: a female donor aged 60 or older with stage I squamous cell lung carcinoma.

The V gene is TRBV10-2, the J gene TRBJ1-3; D remains unclear. The germline V and J ends were trimmed by 8 bases and 0 bases, with 8 bases remaining between them. The CDR3 totals 13 residues. The germline CDR1 and CDR2 sequences are WSHSY and SAAADI. Here the CDR3 reads CASRASSGNTIYF. For the CDR3, the DNA is TGCGCCAGCCGGGCCAGCTCTGGAAACACCATATATTTT.

This clone was seen a handful of times. The V gene is TRBV30, the J gene TRBJ2-5; TRBD1 matches 9 bases. The CDR3 is 15 amino acids. Trimming cost V 4 bases and J 9 bases; bases outside gene matches: 15. The germline V gene encodes CDR1 GTSNPN and CDR2 SVGIG (reference sequence). The chain's CDR3 is CAWKVGTGFLAAQYF. Here the CDR3 DNA reads TGTGCCTGGAAGGTTGGGACAGGGTTTTTAGCGGCCCAGTACTTC.

This chain connects TRBV4-3 to TRBJ2-6; 8 bases agree with TRBD2. V lost 0 bases, J lost 0 bases, and 7 bases stayed unmatched. CDR3 length: 19 amino acids. CDR1 LGHNA and CDR2 YSLEER come from the germline V gene. The DNA for the CDR3 is TGCGCCAGCAGCCAAGAGGCTAGCGGGTCCTTCTCTGGGGCCAACGTCCTGACTTTC. Translated, it gives CASSQEASGSFSGANVLTF.

The chain joins TRBV7-6 to TRBJ1-6; 10 bases line up with TRBD1. V lost 4 bases, J lost 9 bases, and 3 bases stayed unmatched. The CDR3 loop spans 14 amino acids. Germline CDR1 is SGHVS and CDR2 is FNYEAQ. CDR3 sequence: CASSSGTGVSPLHF. The CDR3 DNA is TGTGCCAGCAGCTCTGGGACAGGGGTTTCACCCCTCCACTTT.

The V and J genes are TRBV30 and TRBJ1-2, with D tentatively TRBD1 (5 bases). With 2 bases removed from V and 5 bases from J, the gap between germline ends came to 21 bases. The CDR3 is made up of 16 amino acids. From germline, CDR1 is GTSNPN and CDR2 SVGIG (reference sequence). CDR3 sequence (DNA): TGTGCCTGGAGTTGGGACCCTATTTCAAAGCGGTATGGCTACACCTTC. As protein: CAWSWDPISKRYGYTF.

V is TRBV5-6 and J is TRBJ1-4; 9 positions agree with TRBD1. With 2 bases clipped from V and 8 bases from J, the junction kept 4 bases outside the gene matches. CDR3 size: 14 residues. The germline V gene encodes CDR1 SGHDT and CDR2 YYEEEE. CDR3 sequence (DNA): TGTGCCAGCAGCTTTGGGACAGGGCGGGAAAAACTGTTTTTT. This encodes CASSFGTGREKLFF.

The chain recombines TRBV6-5 with TRBJ1-2; D possibly corresponds to TRBD1 (5 bases). CDR3 length: 12 residues. Trimming pared 7 bases from V and 8 bases from J, leaving 14 bases between. Germline V lookup: CDR1 MNHEY, CDR2 SVGAGI. CDR3 nucleotides: TGTGCCAGCACTGATGAGGGGTTAGGCTACACCTTC. Translating it yields CASTDEGLGYTF.

The rearrangement joins TRBV20-1 to TRBJ2-1; no clear D. Germline CDR1 reads DFQATT; CDR2 reads SNEGSKA (reference sequence). This CDR3 is 11 amino acids long. V lost 2 bases, J lost 7 bases, and 6 bases lay in between. This chain's CDR3 is CSARRRNEQFF. CDR3 sequence (DNA): TGCAGTGCTAGAAGGCGGAATGAGCAGTTCTTC.

V and J are TRBV14 and TRBJ2-3, with TRBD2 identical over 7 bases. This CDR3 spans 14 amino acids. V was pared by 0 bases and J by 4 bases, with 1 base of the junction left unmatched. CDR1 is SGHDN, CDR2 FVKESK, per germline. For the CDR3, the DNA is TGTGCCAGCAGCCAAGATCGGGAGGCAGATACGCAGTATTTT. It encodes CASSQDREADTQYF.

The chain recombines TRBV5-1 with TRBJ2-7; 7 nucleotides agree with TRBD2. V lost 1 base and J lost 6; bases outside the gene matches: 7. The CDR3 is 14 residues long. Germline CDR1 reads SGHRS; CDR2 reads YFSETQ. CDR3 protein: CASSLTVSGTEQYF. CDR3 DNA sequence: TGCGCCAGCAGCTTGACGGTCAGCGGGACCGAGCAGTACTTC.

In this sample, this clone turned up once. V and J are TRBV10-2 and TRBJ2-1; 8 positions agree with TRBD2. V shed 3 bases, J shed 4 bases, and the junction held 5 bases outside the gene matches. CDR1 WSHSY and CDR2 SAAADI come from the germline V gene. The CDR3 spans 15 residues. In nucleotides, the CDR3 is TGCGCCAGCAGTGAACCGGGACTAGGGTACAATGAGCAGTTCTTC. Protein sequence: CASSEPGLGYNEQFF.

The chain recombines TRBV5-6 with TRBJ2-5; TRBD1 is a possible D gene (5 bases). Trimming stripped 3 bases from V and 7 bases from J, with 13 bases between. CDR1 and CDR2 from the germline V gene are SGHDT and YYEEEE. The CDR3 length is 13 residues. The CDR3 bases are TGTGCCAGCAGCTCCAGGGTGGGTGGGACCCAGTACTTC. Protein sequence: CASSSRVGGTQYF.

The V and J genes are TRBV19 and TRBJ2-1; 10 bases fit TRBD1. Germline V gene data show CDR1 as LNHDA and CDR2 as SQIVND (reference sequence). Trimming at V came to 5 bases and at J to 4 bases, leaving 5 bases not matched to a gene. The CDR3 spans 15 residues. The CDR3 region is CASSPRTGGYNEQFF. The CDR3 DNA reads TGTGCCAGTAGTCCTAGGACAGGGGGATACAATGAGCAGTTCTTC.

V usage is TRBV19 and J usage is TRBJ2-7; D is uncertain. Germline V gives CDR1 LNHDA, CDR2 SQIVND (reference sequence). V lost 4 bases and J 5 bases, leaving 18 bases between the germline ends. The CDR3 loop spans 15 amino acids. The CDR3 DNA is TGTGCCAGTAGTACCTCAAGGAGACCGAACGACGAGCAGTACTTC. Protein: CASSTSRRPNDEQYF.

As for this clone: At one end the junction does not follow the germline gene, possibly because of a read error. This chain joins TRBV7-6 and TRBJ1-3, with TRBD1 identical over 12 bases. Looked up from germline, CDR1 is SGHVS and CDR2 is FNYEAQ. The CDR3 spans 18 residues. The CDR3 is CASTLKGQGAWAGNTIYF. The CDR3 nucleotides are TGTGCCAGCACCTTAAAGGGACAGGGGGCATGGGCTGGAAACACCATATATTTT.

The J gene is TRBJ2-3, the V gene TRBV11-3, with 10 bases lining up with TRBD2. Germline V lookup: CDR1 SGHNT, CDR2 YENEEA. V shed 2 bases, J shed 4 bases, and the junction held 3 bases outside the gene matches. The CDR3 is 15 amino acids. CDR3: CASSLLAGDADTQYF. The CDR3 DNA is TGTGCCAGCAGCTTACTAGCGGGAGACGCAGATACGCAGTATTTT.

The rearrangement links TRBV7-9 to TRBJ1-2; the match to TRBD1 covers 7 bases. This CDR3 has 16 residues. Losses at the gene ends were 1 base for V and 2 bases for J; bases not matched to a gene: 7. Per germline, CDR1 SEHNR and CDR2 FQNEAQ (reference sequence). CDR3 sequence (DNA): TGTGCCAGCAGCTTAGAGCGAAGGACAGGAAACTATGGCTACACCTTC. Its protein product is CASSLERRTGNYGYTF.

This chain connects TRBV11-2 to TRBJ1-4; possible D gene TRBD1, 5 bases. Germline V gene data show CDR1 as SGHAT and CDR2 as FQNNGV. The CDR3 has 16 amino acids. Trimming pared 7 bases from V and 2 bases from J, leaving 17 bases between. The DNA of the CDR3 is TGTGCCAGCACCCGGTCTCGGAGGGGTACTAATGAAAAACTGTTTTTT. It translates to CASTRSRRGTNEKLFF.

This sequence joins TRBV10-3 and TRBJ1-1; possible D gene TRBD1, 6 bases. Looked up from germline, CDR1 is ENHRY and CDR2 is SYGVKD. With 2 bases removed from V and 8 bases from J, the gap between germline ends came to 15 bases. The CDR3 has 14 amino acids. The CDR3 sequence is CAISEAGHGREAFF. DNA for the CDR3: TGTGCCATCAGTGAGGCGGGACACGGACGCGAAGCTTTCTTT.

The CDR3 loop reads CASSPTGGRQETQYF. CDR3 in DNA: TGCGCCAGCAGCCCGACAGGGGGCAGGCAAGAGACCCAGTACTTC. The chain carries TRBV4-1 and TRBJ2-5; 10 bases agree with TRBD1. CDR3 length: 15 residues. Per the germline V gene, CDR1 is MGHRA and CDR2 is YSYEKL. V dropped 4 bases and J dropped 2; count of bases not matched to a gene: 4.

The chain links TRBV6-5 to TRBJ1-1; 7 bases fit TRBD1. Germline V gene lookup returns CDR1 MNHEY and CDR2 SVGAGI. This CDR3 has 13 amino acids. The J segment lost 4 bases and the V segment lost 7 bases, leaving 6 bases of the junction unmatched. This CDR3 is CASNIQGSTEAFF. The CDR3 nucleotides are TGTGCCAGCAATATACAGGGGAGCACTGAAGCTTTCTTT.

The CDR3 sequence is CASSILAGVGEQYF. CDR3 bases: TGTGCCAGTAGTATCTTAGCGGGAGTAGGCGAGCAGTACTTC. The chain is built from TRBV19 and TRBJ2-7; the match to TRBD2 covers 9 bases. The CDR3 is made up of 14 amino acids. Germline V gene sequence: CDR1 LNHDA, CDR2 SQIVND (reference sequence). With V trimmed by 3 bases and J by 6 bases, 6 bases remained unmatched. Based on the CDR3 plus reference TRBV19 and TRBJ2-7, the full variable domain is DGGITQSPKYLFRKEGQNVTLSCEQNLNHDAMYWYRQDPGQGLRLIYYSQIVNDFQKGDIAEGYSVSREKKESFPLTVTSAQKNPTAFYLCASSILAGVGEQYFGPGTRLTVT.

The rearrangement uses TRBV5-1 and TRBJ1-3; 7 nucleotides match TRBD1. CDR1 is SGHRS, CDR2 YFSETQ, per germline. Germline trimming cut 0 bases from V and 0 bases from J; bases unmatched to any gene: 3. This CDR3 comprises 16 residues. The CDR3 DNA reads TGCGCCAGCAGCTTGGGGGGACAGACCTCTGGAAACACCATATATTTT. Encoded protein: CASSLGGQTSGNTIYF.

This clone is a singleton in its sample. The CDR3: CATGVRGIEGYTF. As DNA, the CDR3 is TGTGCCACTGGGGTCAGGGGAATTGAAGGCTACACCTTC. The chain joins TRBV27 to TRBJ1-2; perhaps TRBD1 as D (6 bases). The germline V gene has CDR1 MNHEY and CDR2 SMNVEV (reference sequence). V was pared by 10 bases and J by 8 bases, with 20 bases between. CDR3 length: 13 residues.

The J gene is TRBJ2-7, the V gene TRBV30; 10 bases map to TRBD2. CDR3 length equals 14 residues. Looked up from germline, CDR1 is GTSNPN and CDR2 is SVGIG (reference sequence). Trimming removed 3 bases from V and 4 bases from J; junction bases left unmatched: 6. The CDR3 nucleotides are TGTGCCTGGAGGGGGTTACTAGCGGGATACGAGCAGTACTTC. Its translation is CAWRGLLAGYEQYF.

The gene calls are TRBV2 and TRBJ2-1, with TRBD2 identical over 7 bases. From germline, CDR1 is SNHLY and CDR2 FYNNEI. Trimming at V came to 4 bases and at J to 0 bases, leaving 6 bases not matched to a gene. The CDR3 runs to 16 residues. This CDR3 reads CASSGGGGYSYNEQFF. In nucleotides, the CDR3 is TGTGCCAGCAGTGGAGGCGGGGGTTACTCCTACAATGAGCAGTTCTTC.

This chain links TRBV25-1 with TRBJ2-7; D not resolved. Trimming shortened V by 6 bases and J by 5 bases, and 17 bases separated the two germline ends. The germline CDR1 and CDR2 sequences are MGHDK and SYGVNS. There are 14 residues in the CDR3. CDR3 residues: CASRGDLSFNEQYF. In DNA form, the CDR3 reads TGTGCCAGCAGGGGTGACCTCTCTTTCAACGAGCAGTACTTC.

This clone came up once. The J gene is TRBJ2-7, the V gene TRBV30; D unresolved. Germline V gene sequence: CDR1 GTSNPN, CDR2 SVGIG (reference sequence). V was pared by 5 bases and J by 2 bases, with 7 bases between. CDR3 length: 11 residues. CDR3 residues: CAWASPYEQYF. The CDR3 DNA reads as TGTGCCTGGGCATCCCCCTACGAGCAGTACTTC.

This clone occurred a few times. This chain uses TRBV7-2 with TRBJ2-3; 7 bases fit TRBD2. After removal of 1 base from V and 6 bases from J, the junction contained 10 bases not matched to a gene. This CDR3 has 16 amino acids. Germline V gene lookup returns CDR1 SGHTA and CDR2 FQGNSA. Here the CDR3 DNA reads TGTGCCAGCAGCTTAGGGGGGAGACTAGCTCGCGATACGCAGTATTTT. This sequence encodes CASSLGGRLARDTQYF.

This chain joins TRBV27 and TRBJ2-3; D is perhaps TRBD2 (6 bases). Germline loops: CDR1 MNHEY, CDR2 SMNVEV (reference sequence). The length of the CDR3 is 14 residues. The V gene lost 7 bases and the J gene lost 0 bases, with 11 bases spanning the gap. CDR3 DNA sequence: TGTGCCAGCACTCCAGGGACTAGCACAGATACGCAGTATTTT. Residues: CASTPGTSTDTQYF.